The 14 T cell receptor beta chains below all came from one sample that was sequenced in a study of T cells in Graves' hyperthyroidism and ophthalmopathy. It was RNA transcripts that yielded the amplified TCR beta CDR3 regions. HTBI primers were the set used in a first-round RT-PCR of the TCR CDR3. One entry per CDR3 protein, called by TCRdb with MiXCR from the multiplex PCR reads. This table has roughly 570,000 distinct CDR3 sequences, 15% to 19% appearing once. What was sequenced was blood. The receptors derive from a woman in her twenties or thirties with Graves' hyperthyroidism.

This clonotype was observed at least ten times. This sequence joins TRBV24-1 and TRBJ1-4; D uncertain. V shed 0 bases and J shed 0 bases, with 7 bases lying between them. CDR3 size: 16 residues. The V gene's germline CDR1 is KGHDR and CDR2 SFDVKD. The CDR3 coding sequence is TGTGCCACCAGTGATTTGACAAGAGCAACTAATGAAAAACTGTTTTTT. This sequence encodes CATSDLTRATNEKLFF.

This clonotype has a count of ten or more. The chain is built from TRBV4-1 and TRBJ1-2; D uncertain. In germline, CDR1 is MGHRA, CDR2 YSYEKL. V lost 3 bases and J 6 bases, leaving 23 bases between the germline ends. CDR3 length equals 17 residues. CDR3 sequence: CASSQSPAVASLDGYTF. The CDR3, as DNA: TGCGCCAGCAGCCAGAGTCCCGCCGTAGCCAGTCTAGATGGCTACACCTTC.

The table lists this clonotype with many counts. The CDR3 protein is CASSLDRVNSPLHF. The CDR3 DNA is TGTGCCAGCTCACTTGACAGGGTTAATTCACCCCTCCACTTT. This chain joins TRBV18 and TRBJ1-6; 7 nucleotides agree with TRBD1. Germline values: CDR1 KGHSH, CDR2 LQKENI. The CDR3 has 14 residues. J gave up 6 bases and V 4 bases, and 3 bases lay outside the gene matches. Full variable domain (remainder filled in from reference TRBV18 and TRBJ1-6): NAGVMQNPRHLVRRRGQEARLRCSPMKGHSHVYWYRQLPEEGLKFMVYLQKENIIDESGMPKERFSAEFPKEGPSILRIQQVVRGDSAAYFCASSLDRVNSPLHFGNGTRLTVT.

The chain couples TRBV9 to TRBJ1-4; D gene uncertain. With 4 bases removed from V and 10 bases from J, the gap between germline ends came to 17 bases. CDR1 SGDLS and CDR2 YYNGEE come from the germline V gene. The CDR3 loop spans 14 amino acids. Here the CDR3 reads CASSQDRLKGKLFF. In DNA form, the CDR3 reads TGTGCCAGCAGCCAGGACCGCCTAAAGGGAAAACTGTTTTTT.

This clonotype appeared many times. The V call is TRBV20-1, the J call TRBJ2-3; D tentatively reads TRBD1 or TRBD2 (5 bases each). Trimming stripped 6 bases from V and 5 bases from J, with 18 bases between. Germline V lookup: CDR1 DFQATT, CDR2 SNEGSKA (reference sequence). The length of the CDR3 is 14 residues. In nucleotides, the CDR3 is TGCAGTGCCCTGGGACCGCCGTACGGAGATACGCAGTATTTT. The encoded protein is CSALGPPYGDTQYF.

This clonotype was recorded many times. The V and J genes are TRBV11-2 and TRBJ2-5, with TRBD2 matching 9 bases. The CDR3 is 16 residues long. CDR1 is SGHAT and CDR2 is FQNNGV in the germline V gene. Trimming cost V 0 bases and J 3 bases; bases outside gene matches: 5. CDR3 nucleotides: TGTGCCAGCAGCTTAGAGTTAGCGGGAGCCGAAGAGACCCAGTACTTC. Amino acids: CASSLELAGAEETQYF.

This clonotype showed up just once. The chain uses TRBV18 and TRBJ1-1, with D maybe TRBD1 (6 bases). The CDR3 has 15 residues. Germline V gene sequence: CDR1 KGHSH, CDR2 LQKENI. V lost 3 bases to trimming and J lost 5 bases, with 16 bases between them. The CDR3, as DNA: TGTGCCAGCTCACCTCAGGGGCGCGAGTGGACTGAAGCTTTCTTT. It encodes CASSPQGREWTEAFF.

The chain has TRBV7-7 and TRBJ2-3, with a possible D match to TRBD2 (5 bases). The V gene's germline CDR1 is SSHAT and CDR2 FNYEAQ (reference sequence). CDR3 length equals 16 residues. The V end was cut by 1 base, the J end by 0 bases, with 11 bases between. CDR3 amino acids: CASSLGSGTSTDTQYF. The CDR3 DNA follows: TGTGCCAGCAGCTTAGGCAGCGGAACTAGCACAGATACGCAGTATTTT.

This clonotype was seen at least ten times. V usage is TRBV20-1 and J usage is TRBJ2-3; 9 bases align to TRBD1. Germline V gene sequence: CDR1 DFQATT, CDR2 SNEGSKA (reference sequence). V gave up 6 bases and J gave up 5 bases; unmatched junction bases: 6. The CDR3 spans 13 residues. CDR3 sequence (DNA): TGCAGTGCCCAACAGGGGGCAGGAGATACGCAGTATTTT. This gives the protein CSAQQGAGDTQYF.

This clonotype came up many times. The junction differs from germline at one of its ends, possibly a read error. The chain carries TRBV5-1 and TRBJ2-7; 9 bases fit TRBD2. This CDR3 has 12 residues. Germline V gene sequence: CDR1 SGHRS, CDR2 YFSETQ. The CDR3 is CASSLAGDEQYF. The CDR3 nucleotides are TGTGCCAGCAGTTTAGCGGGGGACGAGCAGTACTTC.

Comment on this clonotype: A read error is possible here, since a much larger clone lies one base away. The genes are TRBV4-1 and TRBJ2-7, with 9 bases lining up with TRBD2. The J call could be wrong; TRBJ2-1 is a better fit for the DNA end. The CDR3 contains 15 residues. Looked up from germline, CDR1 is MGHRA and CDR2 is YSYEKL. CDR3 residues: CASSQGSSGNYEQFF. In nucleotides, the CDR3 is TGCGCCAGCAGCCAAGGGTCTAGCGGGAACTACGAGCAGTTCTTC.

This clonotype was seen many times. The chain links TRBV2 to TRBJ2-7; tentatively, D is TRBD2 (6 bases). Per germline, CDR1 SNHLY and CDR2 FYNNEI. Trimming removed 6 bases from V and 6 bases from J, with 6 bases in between. The CDR3 is made up of 10 amino acids. The CDR3 DNA is TGTGCCAGCAGGGGAGGCGAGCAGTACTTC. Its translation: CASRGGEQYF.

V gene TRBV6-2 or TRBV6-3 combines with J gene TRBJ2-1, with D hard to call. This CDR3 has 11 residues. Trimming shortened V by 6 bases and J by 10 bases, and 10 bases separated the two germline ends. Germline lookup yields CDR1 MNHEY and CDR2 SVGEGT. CDR3 in amino acids: CASSRAGEQFF. CDR3 DNA sequence: TGTGCCAGCAGCCGTGCCGGGGAGCAGTTCTTC.

This clonotype was seen a few times. The V gene is TRBV19, the J gene TRBJ1-5, with 8 bases identical to TRBD1. There are 15 residues in the CDR3. The junction had 5 bases not matched to a gene; V was cut back by 5 bases and J by 2 bases. The germline V gene encodes CDR1 LNHDA and CDR2 SQIVND (reference sequence). CDR3 in amino acids: CASSAGGLGNQPQHF. The CDR3 nucleotides are TGTGCCAGTAGTGCAGGGGGCCTTGGCAATCAGCCCCAGCATTTT. The variable domain in full, completed from reference TRBV19 and TRBJ1-5, reads DGGITQSPKYLFRKEGQNVTLSCEQNLNHDAMYWYRQDPGQGLRLIYYSQIVNDFQKGDIAEGYSVSREKKESFPLTVTSAQKNPTAFYLCASSAGGLGNQPQHFGDGTRLSIL.